This passage covers 25 T cell receptor beta chains from one sample sequenced in a study of T-cell reconstitution after alpha-beta-depleted transplantation in children. Construction of the TCRbeta library involved unique molecular identifiers. TCRdb ran MiXCR on the PCR reads and lists one entry per CDR3 protein. This sample has a few hundred thousand distinct CDR3 sequences, with approximately 9.6% found just once. Here the sequenced sample was PBMCs from the stem cell graft donor, taken from the stem cell graft. The receptor set was obtained from a human donor who donated a stem cell graft to a child with SCID.

In the case of this clonotype: A much larger clone is a single base away; this may be a read error. The rearrangement links TRBV4-1 to TRBJ2-5; 9 bases fit TRBD1. This CDR3 has 14 amino acids. The germline gives CDR1 MGHRA, CDR2 YSYEKL. The CDR3 coding sequence is TGCGCCAGGAGCCAACAACAGGGGGCCGAGACCCAGTACTTC. Its protein product is CARSQQQGAETQYF.

This clonotype has at least ten counts. V is TRBV18 and J is TRBJ2-4; possibly TRBD1 for D (5 bases). This CDR3 spans 15 amino acids. The V gene lost 6 bases and the J gene lost 1 base, with 13 bases spanning the gap. Germline values: CDR1 KGHSH, CDR2 LQKENI. The CDR3, as DNA: TGTGCCAGCTCTGAACCAGGGTCTGCCAAAAACATTCAGTACTTC. This sequence encodes CASSEPGSAKNIQYF.

This clonotype has only a few counts. The genes are TRBV14 and TRBJ2-3; 8 bases fit TRBD1. Germline trimming cut 2 bases from V and 4 bases from J; bases unmatched to any gene: 8. This CDR3 has 16 residues. Germline V gene lookup returns CDR1 SGHDN and CDR2 FVKESK. CDR3 protein: CASSQNWQGASDTQYF. In DNA, the CDR3 is TGTGCCAGCAGCCAAAACTGGCAGGGGGCCTCAGATACGCAGTATTTT.

The rearrangement uses TRBV5-5 and TRBJ2-2, with a tentative D call TRBD1 (5 bases). Trimming pared 5 bases from V and 4 bases from J, leaving 12 bases between. The CDR3 runs to 14 residues. Germline CDR1 SGHKS, CDR2 YYEKEE (reference sequence). CDR3 in amino acids: CASSQTGATGELFF. The CDR3 coding sequence is TGTGCCAGCAGTCAAACAGGAGCCACCGGGGAGCTGTTTTTT. The full variable domain, completed using reference TRBV5-5 and TRBJ2-2, is DAGVTQSPTHLIKTRGQQVTLRCSPISGHKSVSWYQQVLGQGPQFIFQYYEKEERGRGNFPDRFSARQFPNYSSELNVNALLLGDSALYLCASSQTGATGELFFGEGSRLTVL.

This chain uses TRBV29-1 with TRBJ2-6; tentatively, D is TRBD1 (6 bases). Trimming pared 2 bases from V and 4 bases from J, leaving 9 bases between. CDR1 and CDR2 from the germline V gene are SQVTM and ANQGSEA. CDR3 length equals 14 residues. The CDR3 loop is CSVEMGAGANVLTF. The DNA of the CDR3 is TGCAGCGTTGAAATGGGGGCAGGGGCCAACGTCCTGACTTTC.

Only a few counts were recorded for this clonotype. The chain has TRBV7-9 and TRBJ2-5; possible D gene TRBD1, 5 bases. CDR1 is SEHNR and CDR2 is FQNEAQ in the germline V gene (reference sequence). The CDR3 covers 14 residues. Between the trimmed V and J ends, which lost 2 bases and 5 bases, there was a span of 12 bases. In DNA, the CDR3 is TGTGCCAGCAGCTTATTTTCAAAGGGGGAGACCCAGTACTTC. Translating it yields CASSLFSKGETQYF.

This clonotype was recorded at least ten times. The J gene is TRBJ2-1, the V gene TRBV6-1; weak D call: TRBD2 (6 bases). This CDR3 region has 16 residues. Trimming took off 6 bases at V and 8 bases at J, with 23 bases between the two ends. Germline CDR1 reads MNHNS; CDR2 reads SASEGT. The CDR3 spells CASSQDSHRLDHEQFF. The CDR3 nucleotides are TGTGCCAGCAGCCAAGACAGTCACCGACTAGATCATGAGCAGTTCTTC.

This clonotype was counted a few times. V is TRBV24-1 and J is TRBJ2-1; TRBD2 aligns across 10 bases. With V trimmed by 3 bases and J by 9 bases, 10 bases remained unmatched. Germline CDR1 reads KGHDR; CDR2 reads SFDVKD. CDR3 size: 16 residues. The CDR3 loop is CATSDPSAGGPTEQFF. DNA for the CDR3: TGTGCCACCAGTGATCCCTCAGCGGGGGGGCCCACTGAGCAGTTCTTC.

This clonotype was seen only a few times. This rearrangement joins TRBV9 to TRBJ2-7; a weak D match, TRBD1 (6 bases). Germline V gene data show CDR1 as SGDLS and CDR2 as YYNGEE. The CDR3 length is 15 residues. Trimming stripped 0 bases from V and 1 base from J, with 11 bases between. This CDR3 reads CASSVGGLLSYEQYF. CDR3 DNA sequence: TGTGCCAGCAGCGTAGGGGGGCTGCTGTCCTACGAGCAGTACTTC.

As concerns this clonotype: A read error may account for a junction end that differs from germline. The rearrangement joins TRBV15 to TRBJ2-3; tentative D call: TRBD1 (6 bases). CDR3 length equals 16 residues. In germline, CDR1 is LNHNV, CDR2 YYDKDF (reference sequence). The CDR3 protein is CATSRPGTSSTDTEYF. CDR3 sequence (DNA): TGTGCCACCAGCAGACCCGGGACATCTAGCACAGATACGGAGTATTTT.

This clonotype came up a few times. The chain employs TRBV12-3 or TRBV12-4 and TRBJ2-3; TRBD2 is a possible D gene (6 bases). Trimming removed 6 bases from V and 2 bases from J, with 15 bases in between. The CDR3 contains 15 residues. CDR3 sequence (DNA): TGTGCCAGCAGCCCTACAAGGGACTTCACAGATACGCAGTATTTT. It yields the protein CASSPTRDFTDTQYF.

This clonotype was observed a handful of times. This chain links TRBV14 with TRBJ1-5; weak D call: TRBD1 (6 bases). V dropped 4 bases and J dropped 9 bases, with 13 bases sitting between them. CDR1 is SGHDN, CDR2 FVKESK, per germline. CDR3 size: 13 residues. CDR3 DNA sequence: TGTGCCAGCAGCCGAGGACAGAAAACGCCCCAGCATTTT. As protein: CASSRGQKTPQHF.

This clonotype was recorded many times. This chain uses TRBV12-3 or TRBV12-4 with TRBJ2-3, with D unclear. Between the trimmed V and J ends, which lost 2 bases and 0 bases, there was a span of 6 bases. The CDR3 contains 14 residues. Here the CDR3 reads CASSLFRSTDTQYF. CDR3 sequence (DNA): TGTGCCAGCAGTTTATTCAGGAGCACAGATACGCAGTATTTT.

This clonotype was seen repeatedly, ten times or more. The missing conserved phenylalanine or tryptophan at the end of this CDR3 makes a read error likely. No DNA is shown, since the ends of the CDR3 on it are uncertain; the CDR3 is the one TCRdb lists. The CDR3 spells CASSDLGRTYL. The chain couples TRBV6-1 to TRBJ1-2. The CDR3 contains 11 residues when both ends are counted. Germline CDR1 and CDR2: MNHNS and SASEGT.

The table lists this clonotype with many counts. V usage is TRBV11-1 and J usage is TRBJ2-2; D gene unclear. Germline-derived CDR1 and CDR2 are SGHAT and FQDESV (reference sequence). The germline V and J ends were trimmed by 0 bases and 4 bases, with 3 bases remaining between them. The CDR3 length is 13 residues. The CDR3 loop reads CASSLASTGELFF. The DNA of the CDR3 is TGTGCCAGCAGCTTAGCATCCACCGGGGAGCTGTTTTTT. Full variable domain (rest looked up from reference TRBV11-1 and TRBJ2-2): EAEVAQSPRYKITEKSQAVAFWCDPISGHATLYWYRQILGQGPELLVQFQDESVVDDSQLPKDRFSAERLKGVDSTLKIQPAELGDSAMYLCASSLASTGELFFGEGSRLTVL.

J is TRBJ1-5 and V is TRBV12-3 or TRBV12-4, with TRBD1 as a possible D gene (6 bases). Trimming cost V 1 base and J 4 bases, with 8 bases left between them. The CDR3 is 14 residues long. CDR3 nucleotide sequence: TGTGCCAGCAGTTTAGGGGACAAGAATCAGCCCCAGCATTTT. It translates to CASSLGDKNQPQHF.

The chain links TRBV20-1 to TRBJ2-7; D possibly corresponds to TRBD2 (6 bases). This CDR3 is built from 13 residues. V lost 4 bases and J 9 bases, leaving 19 bases between the germline ends. Germline V CDR1 and CDR2: DFQATT, SNEGSKA (reference sequence). Here the CDR3 reads CSAKASYDSGQYF. CDR3 nucleotides: TGCAGTGCTAAGGCCAGCTACGATAGCGGGCAGTACTTC.

This clonotype was picked up a small number of times. This chain joins TRBV7-9 and TRBJ1-4; D is unclear. CDR3 length: 11 amino acids. V lost 7 bases and J lost 5, with 5 bases in between. Germline V lookup: CDR1 SEHNR, CDR2 FQNEAQ (reference sequence). The CDR3 loop reads CASTINEKLFF. In nucleotides, the CDR3 is TGTGCCAGCACAATCAATGAAAAACTGTTTTTT.

This clonotype was observed at least ten times. V is TRBV20-1 and J is TRBJ2-2, with 7 bases aligning to TRBD2. V lost 6 bases to trimming and J lost 1 base; unmatched junction nucleotides: 14. The CDR3 sequence is 17 residues long. Germline V gene sequence: CDR1 DFQATT, CDR2 SNEGSKA (reference sequence). The CDR3 loop is CSARSPLLAKNTGELFF. CDR3 DNA sequence: TGCAGTGCCAGGAGTCCGTTACTAGCGAAGAACACCGGGGAGCTGTTTTTT.

The CDR3 loop reads CASSLAGTQNTEAFF. The CDR3 coding sequence is TGTGCCAGCAGCTTGGCCGGGACACAAAACACTGAAGCTTTCTTT. This chain joins TRBV11-2 and TRBJ1-1, with D possibly TRBD1 on 6 matching bases. CDR1 SGHAT and CDR2 FQNNGV come from the germline V gene. The CDR3 consists of 15 residues. V was cut by 3 bases and J by 2 bases, with 13 bases left in between.

This clonotype was observed many times. V usage is TRBV11-2 and J usage is TRBJ1-6; tentatively, D is TRBD1 (6 bases). V dropped 5 bases and J dropped 13 bases, with 18 bases sitting between them. The CDR3 totals 14 residues. In germline, CDR1 is SGHAT, CDR2 FQNNGV. The CDR3: CASSITQGPAPLHF. In DNA, the CDR3 is TGTGCCAGCAGCATCACACAGGGCCCAGCGCCCCTCCACTTT.

This sequence joins TRBV12-5 and TRBJ2-1; weak D call: TRBD2 (6 bases). This CDR3 is built from 15 residues. V gave up 5 bases and J gave up 9 bases, with 20 bases separating them. Germline-derived CDR1 and CDR2 are LGHNT and FRNRAP. The CDR3 DNA follows: TGTGCTAGTGGTCCGGGGCGCGGGGCTGGCGGTGAGCAGTTCTTC. It is translated as CASGPGRGAGGEQFF.

This clonotype has more than one count but fewer than ten. This chain connects TRBV9 to TRBJ1-2; D gene uncertain. V lost 0 bases and J lost 0, with 9 bases in between. The germline V gene has CDR1 SGDLS and CDR2 YYNGEE. The CDR3 totals 15 residues. DNA for the CDR3: TGTGCCAGCAGCGTAGAAGGACTATCTAACTATGGCTACACCTTC. Translating it yields CASSVEGLSNYGYTF. Full variable domain (rest looked up from reference TRBV9 and TRBJ1-2): DSGVTQTPKHLITATGQRVTLRCSPRSGDLSVYWYQQSLDQGLQFLIQYYNGEERAKGNILERFSAQQFPDLHSELNLSSLELGDSALYFCASSVEGLSNYGYTFGSGTRLTVV.

The V gene is TRBV20-1, the J gene TRBJ2-4, with TRBD1 as a possible D gene (6 bases). The V end lost 0 bases, the J end lost 6 bases, and 12 bases lay between the germline ends. The CDR3 runs 14 residues. In germline, CDR1 is DFQATT, CDR2 SNEGSKA (reference sequence). The CDR3 DNA sequence: TGCAGTGCTAGAGAAGCAGGGGCTGGAAACATTCAGTACTTC. This encodes CSAREAGAGNIQYF.

The CDR3 DNA follows: TGTGCCAGCAGCGAGACAGGGCGGTCACCCCTCCACTTT. It encodes CASSETGRSPLHF. The chain recombines TRBV9 with TRBJ1-6, with 7 bases matching TRBD1. Germline V gene data show CDR1 as SGDLS and CDR2 as YYNGEE. This CDR3 has 13 amino acids. The junction had 4 bases not matched to a gene; V was cut back by 3 bases and J by 10 bases.